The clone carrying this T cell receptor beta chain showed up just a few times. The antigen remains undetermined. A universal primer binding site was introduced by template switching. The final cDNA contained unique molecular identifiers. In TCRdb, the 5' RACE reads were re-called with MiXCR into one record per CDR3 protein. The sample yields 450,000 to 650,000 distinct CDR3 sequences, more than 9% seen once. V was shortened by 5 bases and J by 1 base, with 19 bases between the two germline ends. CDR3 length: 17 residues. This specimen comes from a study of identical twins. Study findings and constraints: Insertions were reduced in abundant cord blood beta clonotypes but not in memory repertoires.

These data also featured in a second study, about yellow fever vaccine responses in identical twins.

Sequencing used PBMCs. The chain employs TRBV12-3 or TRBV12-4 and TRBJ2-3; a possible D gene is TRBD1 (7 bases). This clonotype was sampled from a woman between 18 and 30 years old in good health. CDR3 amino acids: CASSPDRDFLGTDTQYF. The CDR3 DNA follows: TGTGCCAGCAGTCCCGACAGGGACTTCCTGGGCACAGATACGCAGTATTTT.